The clone carrying this TCR beta chain has just one count. What it binds is unknown. This specimen belongs to a study of OX40 agonist ivuxolimab in advanced cancers. For the study at large: Ivuxolimab was administered intravenously to patients at 0.01 to 10 mg/kg every 2 weeks.

Only in-frame clones appear in the TCRdb table, and some are missing; sequencing was by immunoSEQ multiplex PCR. The profile shows tens of thousands of clones, approximately 88% of them singletons. Notes on the study in general: Clonal expansion by week 6 occurred in CD4+ and CD8+ blood T cells (at 0.1 to 3.0 mg/kg). Expanded clones were, on average, more numerous in CD8+ T cells than in CD4+.

The length of the CDR3 is 16 residues. Trimming took 3 bases from V and 2 from J, leaving 14 bases between them. Germline V gene sequence: CDR1 MNHEY, CDR2 SMNVEV (reference sequence). Sequencing used CD4+ or CD8+ T cells sorted from blood, obtained in a trial of the OX40 agonist ivuxolimab. This chain joins TRBV27 and TRBJ1-5; D unresolved. The origin of this receptor is an adult with an advanced solid tumor such as melanoma, head and neck, liver or kidney cancer. CDR3 amino acids: CASSFIQPFGNQPQHF. In DNA, the CDR3 is TGTGCCAGCAGTTTTATACAGCCCTTCGGCAATCAGCCCCAGCATTTT.